The rows below give T cell receptor beta chains drawn from one sample of a study of T cell responses to AZD1222 COVID-19 vaccine. Produced via immunoSEQ multiplex PCR; TCRdb's table is partial and in-frame only. The sample has 140,000 or so clones, approximately 90% seen once. The starting material was peripheral blood, obtained 28 days after the second AZD1222 dose. The receptors were sampled from an adult who received the AZD1222 COVID-19 vaccine. The CDR3 runs from the conserved cysteine through the conserved F or W. Fields, in order: V gene, clone size, CDR3 protein. Clone sizes are given selectively: once, few, many, or a class where the clone is expanded.

>TRBV6-5|-
CASNPGRESNEQYF
>TRBV7-9|-
CASSLAVRGTEAFF
>TRBV7-2|-
CASSLNMGTGNTIYF
>TRBV5-4|-
CASSPGLADGELFF
>TRBV28|once
CASSPTGFSYSYEQYF
>TRBV6-5|few
CASRGGVFGEKLFF
>TRBV29-1|-
CSVRQAFNSPLHF
>TRBV11-2|few
CASRPRTGFSDRGEYGYTF
>TRBV28|-
CASSFRGAPAEQYF
>TRBV6-1|-
CASSPIRGGLGELFF
>TRBV4-3|-
CASRDSLNYGYTF
>TRBV3-1/TRBV3-2|-
CASSGADQPQHF
>TRBV10-3|-
CAISVGATEAFF
>TRBV12-2|-
CASRLESRDRVWAF
>TRBV19|-
CASSSGTGFETQYF
>TRBV6-4|few
CASSDGTENSPLHF
>TRBV28|-
CASSIPRTGSRYEQYF
>TRBV28|-
CASSFQGGAETQYF
>TRBV28|-
CASSPPGQETMWGYTF
>TRBV4-1|-
CASSQDRVAGVEQFF
>TRBV19|-
CASSILAAANTGELFF
>TRBV7-2|-
CASSFGHYSNQPQHF
>TRBV27|once
CASSFSPPGEGYEQYF
>TRBV5-1|-
CASSRVSSTRNSPLHF
>TRBV5-8|-
CASSLGQTNEKLFF
>TRBV6-5|-
CASSLEGVEAFF
>TRBV9|-
CASSVRDRLGNEQFF
>TRBV19|few
CASSIGASGGNEQFF
>TRBV6-5|-
CASSQGGEQYF
>TRBV10-1|-
CASSAGGSAGTDTQYF
>TRBV4-3|-
CASSQWGTGEGNEQFF
>TRBV30|once
CAWREYEKLFF
>TRBV29-1|-
CSVEDRPNQPQHF
>TRBV3-1/TRBV3-2|-
CASSPTGTEQYF
>TRBV28|-
CASSPTTGDGNNQPQHF
>TRBV10-3|-
CAISGGGTYEQYF
>TRBV11-2|-
CASSLGTQGGLGYTF
>TRBV29-1|-
CSVEDRATDTQYF
>TRBV3-1/TRBV3-2|-
CASSQDRAQWDTQYF
>TRBV3-1/TRBV3-2|-
CASSQPGQGSGYTF
>TRBV5-1|few
CASSLIVGGGNEQYF
>TRBV2|-
CASSEALQGRGEKLFF
>TRBV7-8|-
CASSFRGQRNTIYF
>TRBV2|-
CASSASSGGSEQFF
>TRBV27|-
CASKARPTSTDTQYF
>TRBV13|-
CASSPKIDTSSYEQYF
>TRBV30|few
CAWGGTVNEKLFF
>TRBV11-2|-
CASSFGGTKAFF